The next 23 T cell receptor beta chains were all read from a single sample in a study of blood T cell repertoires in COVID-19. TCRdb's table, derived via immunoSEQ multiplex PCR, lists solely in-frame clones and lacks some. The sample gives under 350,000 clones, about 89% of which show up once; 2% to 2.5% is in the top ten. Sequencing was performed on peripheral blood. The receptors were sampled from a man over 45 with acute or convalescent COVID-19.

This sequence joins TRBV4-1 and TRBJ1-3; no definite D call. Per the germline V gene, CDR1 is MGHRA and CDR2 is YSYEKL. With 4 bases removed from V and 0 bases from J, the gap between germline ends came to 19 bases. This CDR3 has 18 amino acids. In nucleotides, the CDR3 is TGCGCCAGCAGCCGGGAGGTGGGGTCCTTAATCTCTGGAAACACCATATATTTT. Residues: CASSREVGSLISGNTIYF.

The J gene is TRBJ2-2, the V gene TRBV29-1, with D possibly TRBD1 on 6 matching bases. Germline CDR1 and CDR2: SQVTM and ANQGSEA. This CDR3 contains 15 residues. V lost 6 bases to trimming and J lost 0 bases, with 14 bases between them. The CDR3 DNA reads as TGCAGCGTCCCTACGACAGGATCGAACACCGGGGAGCTGTTTTTT. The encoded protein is CSVPTTGSNTGELFF.

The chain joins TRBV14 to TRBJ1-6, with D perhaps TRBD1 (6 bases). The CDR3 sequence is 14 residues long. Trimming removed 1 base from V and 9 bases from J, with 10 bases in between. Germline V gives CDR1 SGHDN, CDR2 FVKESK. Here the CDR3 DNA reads TGTGCCAGCAGCCAAGCAGGGGTGGTTTCACCCCTCCACTTT. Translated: CASSQAGVVSPLHF. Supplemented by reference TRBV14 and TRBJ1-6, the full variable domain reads EAGVTQFPSHSVIEKGQTVTLRCDPISGHDNLYWYRRVMGKEIKFLLHFVKESKQDESGMPNNRFLAERTGGTYSTLKVQPAELEDSGVYFCASSQAGVVSPLHFGNGTRLTVT.

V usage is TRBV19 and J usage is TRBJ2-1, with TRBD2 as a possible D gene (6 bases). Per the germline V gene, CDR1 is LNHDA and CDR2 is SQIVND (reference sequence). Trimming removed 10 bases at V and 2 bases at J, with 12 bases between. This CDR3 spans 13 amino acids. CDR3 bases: TGTGCCACGGACGGCGGGGCCTACAATGAGCAGTTCTTC. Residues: CATDGGAYNEQFF.

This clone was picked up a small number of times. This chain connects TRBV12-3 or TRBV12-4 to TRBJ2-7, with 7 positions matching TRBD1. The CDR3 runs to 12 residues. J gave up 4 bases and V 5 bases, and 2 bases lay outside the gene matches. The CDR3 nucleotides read TGTGCCAGCAGTCCGGGACAGTACGAGCAGTACTTC. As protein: CASSPGQYEQYF.

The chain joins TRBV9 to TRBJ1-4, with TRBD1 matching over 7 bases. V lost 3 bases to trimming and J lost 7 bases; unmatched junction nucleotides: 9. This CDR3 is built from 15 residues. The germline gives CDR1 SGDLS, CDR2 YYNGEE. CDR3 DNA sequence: TGTGCCAGCAGCGCAGACCCGGGACAGCGTGAAAAACTGTTTTTT. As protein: CASSADPGQREKLFF.

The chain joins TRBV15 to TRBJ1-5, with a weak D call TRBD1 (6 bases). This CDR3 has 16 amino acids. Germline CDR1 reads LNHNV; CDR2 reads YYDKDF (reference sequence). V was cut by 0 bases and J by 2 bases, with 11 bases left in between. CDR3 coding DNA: TGTGCCACCAGCAGAGATGTCGGGGGGCGCAATCAGCCCCAGCATTTT. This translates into CATSRDVGGRNQPQHF.

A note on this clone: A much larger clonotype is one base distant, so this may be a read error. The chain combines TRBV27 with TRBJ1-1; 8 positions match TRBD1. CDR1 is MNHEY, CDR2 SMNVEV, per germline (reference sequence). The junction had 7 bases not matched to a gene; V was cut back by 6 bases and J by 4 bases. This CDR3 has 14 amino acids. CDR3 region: CASSLTGVTTEAFF. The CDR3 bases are TGTGCCAGCAGCTTGACAGGGGTTACCACTGAAGCTTTCTTT.

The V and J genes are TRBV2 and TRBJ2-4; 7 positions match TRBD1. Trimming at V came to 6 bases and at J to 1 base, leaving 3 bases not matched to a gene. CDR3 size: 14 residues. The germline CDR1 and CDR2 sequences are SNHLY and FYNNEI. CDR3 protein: CASRQGWAKNIQYF. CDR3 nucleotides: TGTGCCAGCAGACAGGGGTGGGCCAAAAACATTCAGTACTTC.

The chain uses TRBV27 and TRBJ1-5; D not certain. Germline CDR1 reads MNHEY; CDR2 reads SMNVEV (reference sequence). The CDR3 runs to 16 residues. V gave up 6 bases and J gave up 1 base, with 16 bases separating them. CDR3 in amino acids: CASSLRSGGSNQPQHF. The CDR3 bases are TGTGCCAGCAGCCTTCGGTCGGGCGGGAGCAATCAGCCCCAGCATTTT.

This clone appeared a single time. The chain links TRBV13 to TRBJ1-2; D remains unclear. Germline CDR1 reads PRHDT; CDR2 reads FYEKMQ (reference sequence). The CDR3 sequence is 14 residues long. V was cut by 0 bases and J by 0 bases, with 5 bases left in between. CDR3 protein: CASSLGRSNYGYTF. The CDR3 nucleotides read TGTGCCAGCAGCTTAGGGCGATCTAACTATGGCTACACCTTC.

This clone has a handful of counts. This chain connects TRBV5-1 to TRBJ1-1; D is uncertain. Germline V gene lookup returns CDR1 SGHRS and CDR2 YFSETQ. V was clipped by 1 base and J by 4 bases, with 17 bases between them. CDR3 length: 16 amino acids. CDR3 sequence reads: CASSLRASGSFTEAFF. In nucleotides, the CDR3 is TGCGCCAGCAGCTTGAGGGCTTCGGGGAGTTTCACTGAAGCTTTCTTT.

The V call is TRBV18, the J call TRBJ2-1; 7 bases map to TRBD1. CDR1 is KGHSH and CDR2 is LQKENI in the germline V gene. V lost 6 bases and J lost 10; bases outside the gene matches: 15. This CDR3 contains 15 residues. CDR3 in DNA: TGTGCCAGCTCGCAGCAGGGGGTCTCCATGGGGGAGCAGTTCTTC. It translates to CASSQQGVSMGEQFF.

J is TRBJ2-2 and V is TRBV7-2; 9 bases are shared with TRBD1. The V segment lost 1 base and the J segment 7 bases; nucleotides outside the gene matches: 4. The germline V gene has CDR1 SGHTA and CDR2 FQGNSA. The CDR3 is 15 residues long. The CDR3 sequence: CASSLVNRGRGELFF. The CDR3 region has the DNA TGTGCCAGCAGCTTAGTGAACAGGGGGCGCGGGGAGCTGTTTTTT.

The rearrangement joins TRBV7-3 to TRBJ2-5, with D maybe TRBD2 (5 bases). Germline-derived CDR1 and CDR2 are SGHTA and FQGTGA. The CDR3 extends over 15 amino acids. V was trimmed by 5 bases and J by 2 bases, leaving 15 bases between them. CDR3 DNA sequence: TGTGCCAGCAGCCCCGGTGGGAGCCGACAAGAGACCCAGTACTTC. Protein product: CASSPGGSRQETQYF.

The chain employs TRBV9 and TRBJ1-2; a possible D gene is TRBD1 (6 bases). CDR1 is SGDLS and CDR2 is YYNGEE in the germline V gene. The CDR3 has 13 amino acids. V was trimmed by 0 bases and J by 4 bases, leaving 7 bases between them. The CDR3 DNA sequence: TGTGCCAGCAGCGTAGAGGACAGCTATGGCTACACCTTC. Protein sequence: CASSVEDSYGYTF.

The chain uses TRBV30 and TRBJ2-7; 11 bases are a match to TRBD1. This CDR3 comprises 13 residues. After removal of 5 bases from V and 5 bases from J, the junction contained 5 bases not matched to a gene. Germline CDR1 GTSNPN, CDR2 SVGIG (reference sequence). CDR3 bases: TGTGCCTGGCACCGGGACAGGGGGAACGAGCAGTACTTC. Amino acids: CAWHRDRGNEQYF.

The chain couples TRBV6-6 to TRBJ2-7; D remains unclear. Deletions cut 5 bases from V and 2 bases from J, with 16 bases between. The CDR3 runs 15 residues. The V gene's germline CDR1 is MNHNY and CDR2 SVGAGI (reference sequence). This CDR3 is CASSNPISATYEQYF. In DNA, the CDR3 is TGTGCCAGCAGTAATCCGATATCCGCGACCTACGAGCAGTACTTC.

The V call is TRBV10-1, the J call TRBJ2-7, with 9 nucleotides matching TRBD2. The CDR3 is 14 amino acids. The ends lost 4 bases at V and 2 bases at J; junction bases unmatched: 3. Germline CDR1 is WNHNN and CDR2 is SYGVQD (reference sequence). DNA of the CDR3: TGCGCCAGCAGTGCTAGCGGGGCAGCCTACGAGCAGTACTTC. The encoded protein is CASSASGAAYEQYF.

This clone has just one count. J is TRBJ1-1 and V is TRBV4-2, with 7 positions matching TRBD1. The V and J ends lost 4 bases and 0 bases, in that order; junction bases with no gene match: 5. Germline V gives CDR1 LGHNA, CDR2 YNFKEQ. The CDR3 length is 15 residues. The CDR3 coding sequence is TGTGCCAGCAGCCCAGGGGGGAACATGAACACTGAAGCTTTCTTT. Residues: CASSPGGNMNTEAFF.

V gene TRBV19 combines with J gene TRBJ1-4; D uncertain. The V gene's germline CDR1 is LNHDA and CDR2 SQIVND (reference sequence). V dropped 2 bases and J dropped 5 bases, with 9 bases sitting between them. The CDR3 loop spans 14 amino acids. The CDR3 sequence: CASSITSGNEKLFF. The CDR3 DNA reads TGTGCCAGTAGTATAACATCGGGGAATGAAAAACTGTTTTTT.

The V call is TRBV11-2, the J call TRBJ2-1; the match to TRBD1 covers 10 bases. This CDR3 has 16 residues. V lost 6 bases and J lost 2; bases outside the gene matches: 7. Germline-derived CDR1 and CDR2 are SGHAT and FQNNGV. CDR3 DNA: TGTGCCAGCAGATTGACAGGGGGCCAGACCTACAATGAGCAGTTCTTC. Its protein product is CASRLTGGQTYNEQFF.

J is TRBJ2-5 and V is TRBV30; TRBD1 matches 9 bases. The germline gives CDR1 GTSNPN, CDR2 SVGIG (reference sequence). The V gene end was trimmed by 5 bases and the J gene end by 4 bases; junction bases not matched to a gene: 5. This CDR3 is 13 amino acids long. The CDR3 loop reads CAWQTGGVETQYF. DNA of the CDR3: TGTGCCTGGCAAACAGGGGGCGTAGAGACCCAGTACTTC.